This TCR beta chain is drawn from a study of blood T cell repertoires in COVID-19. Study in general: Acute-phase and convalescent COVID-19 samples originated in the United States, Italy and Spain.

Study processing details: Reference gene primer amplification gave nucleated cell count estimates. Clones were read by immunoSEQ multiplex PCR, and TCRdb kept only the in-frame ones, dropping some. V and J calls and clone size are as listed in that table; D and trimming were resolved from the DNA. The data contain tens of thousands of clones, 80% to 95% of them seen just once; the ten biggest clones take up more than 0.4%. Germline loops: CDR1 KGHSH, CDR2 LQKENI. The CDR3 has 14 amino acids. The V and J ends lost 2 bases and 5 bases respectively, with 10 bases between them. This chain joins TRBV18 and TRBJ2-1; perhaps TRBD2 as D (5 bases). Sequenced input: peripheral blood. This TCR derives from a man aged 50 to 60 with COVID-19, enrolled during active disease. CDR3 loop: CASSPLAADNEQFF. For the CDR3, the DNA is TGTGCCAGCTCACCATTGGCAGCGGACAATGAGCAGTTCTTC.